This T cell receptor beta chain was profiled in a study of T cell responses to AZD1222 COVID-19 vaccine. Study findings and constraints: Donors skewed white British and female; clonal diversity was possibly underestimated. Targeting of unmutated variant regions was reportedly seen in nearly half of spike-specific TCRs. Elevations in Spike-specific TCR breadth and depth followed administration of two AZD1222 doses.

Notes on this clone: Its antigen is unknown.

The data were produced by immunoSEQ multiplex PCR, yet TCRdb's version contains in-frame clones alone and is incomplete. The sample has approximately 90,000 clones, approximately 90% seen once. This CDR3 is 13 amino acids long. Germline V gene sequence: CDR1 MDHEN, CDR2 SYDVKM. V was shortened by 10 bases and J by 6 bases, with 18 bases between the two germline ends. J is TRBJ1-1 and V is TRBV28; weak D call: TRBD1 (6 bases). The specimen was peripheral blood, collected on day 0 of AZD1222 vaccination. This receptor was obtained from an adult in good health. The CDR3 region has the DNA TGTGCCACCACCCGGACGGGGGCCGCTGAAGCTTTCTTT. This gives the protein CATTRTGAAEAFF.